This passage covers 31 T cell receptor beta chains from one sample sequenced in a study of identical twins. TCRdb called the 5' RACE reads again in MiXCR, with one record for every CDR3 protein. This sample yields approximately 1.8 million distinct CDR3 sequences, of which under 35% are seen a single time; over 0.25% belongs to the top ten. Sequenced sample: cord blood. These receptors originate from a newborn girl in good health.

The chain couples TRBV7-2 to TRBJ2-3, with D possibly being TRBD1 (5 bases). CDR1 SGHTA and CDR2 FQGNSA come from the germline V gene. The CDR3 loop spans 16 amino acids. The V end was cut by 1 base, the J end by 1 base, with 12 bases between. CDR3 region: CASSLGRVPRTDTQYF. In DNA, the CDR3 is TGTGCCAGCAGCTTAGGCAGGGTACCGCGCACAGATACGCAGTATTTT. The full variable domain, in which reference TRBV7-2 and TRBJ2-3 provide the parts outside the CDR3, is GAGVSQSPSNKVTEKGKDVELRCDPISGHTALYWYRQSLGQGLEFLIYFQGNSAPDKSGLPSDRFSAERTGGSVSTLTIQRTQQEDSAVYLCASSLGRVPRTDTQYFGPGTRLTVL.

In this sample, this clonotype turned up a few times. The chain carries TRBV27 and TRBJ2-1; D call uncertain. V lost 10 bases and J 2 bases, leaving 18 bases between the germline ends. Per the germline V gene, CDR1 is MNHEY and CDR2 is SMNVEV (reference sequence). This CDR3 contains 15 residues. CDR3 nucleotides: TGTGCCACTCACCTCGGGCCGCCAACCTACAATGAGCAGTTCTTC. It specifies CATHLGPPTYNEQFF.

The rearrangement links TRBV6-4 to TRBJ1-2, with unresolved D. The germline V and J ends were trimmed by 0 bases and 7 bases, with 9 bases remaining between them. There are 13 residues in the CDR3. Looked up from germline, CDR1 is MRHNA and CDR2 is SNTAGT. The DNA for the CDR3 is TGTGCCAGCAGTGACTCGGGGATGTTTGGCTACACCTTC. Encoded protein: CASSDSGMFGYTF.

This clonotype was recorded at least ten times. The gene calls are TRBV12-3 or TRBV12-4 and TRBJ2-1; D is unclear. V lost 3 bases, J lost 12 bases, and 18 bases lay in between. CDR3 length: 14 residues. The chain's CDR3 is CASSLGQPPALQFF. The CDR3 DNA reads TGTGCCAGCAGTTTGGGCCAGCCCCCTGCCTTGCAGTTCTTC.

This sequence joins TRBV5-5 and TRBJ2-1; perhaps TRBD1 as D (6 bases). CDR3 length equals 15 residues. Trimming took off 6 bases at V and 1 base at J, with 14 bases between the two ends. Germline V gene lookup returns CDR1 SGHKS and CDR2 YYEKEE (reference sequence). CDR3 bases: TGTGCCAGCAACGTACAGGGCGGGTCCTACAATGAGCAGTTCTTC. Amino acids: CASNVQGGSYNEQFF.

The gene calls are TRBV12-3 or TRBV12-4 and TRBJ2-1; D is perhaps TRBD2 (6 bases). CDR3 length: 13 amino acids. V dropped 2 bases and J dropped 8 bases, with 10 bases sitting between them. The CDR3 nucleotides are TGTGCCAGCAGTTTACTGTCGGGAGATGAGCAGTTCTTC. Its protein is CASSLLSGDEQFF.

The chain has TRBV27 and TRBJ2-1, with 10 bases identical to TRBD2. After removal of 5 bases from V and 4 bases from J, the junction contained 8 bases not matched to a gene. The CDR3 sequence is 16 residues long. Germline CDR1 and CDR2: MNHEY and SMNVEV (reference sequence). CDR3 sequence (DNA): TGTGCCAGCAGTCGTTGGACTAGCGGCCTATACAATGAGCAGTTCTTC. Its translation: CASSRWTSGLYNEQFF.

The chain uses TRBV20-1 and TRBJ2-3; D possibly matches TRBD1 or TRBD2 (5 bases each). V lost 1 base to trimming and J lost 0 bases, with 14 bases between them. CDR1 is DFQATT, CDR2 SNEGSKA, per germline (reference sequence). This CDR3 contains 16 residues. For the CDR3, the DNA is TGCAGTGCTAGAGGGGCAGGGACCACTAGCACAGATACGCAGTATTTT. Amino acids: CSARGAGTTSTDTQYF.

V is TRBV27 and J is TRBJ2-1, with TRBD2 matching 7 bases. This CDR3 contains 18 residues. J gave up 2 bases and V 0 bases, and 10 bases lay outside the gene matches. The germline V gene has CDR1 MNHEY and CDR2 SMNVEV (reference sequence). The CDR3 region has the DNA TGTGCCAGCAGTTTATCAGCCCACTCTAGCGGAACCTACAATGAGCAGTTCTTC. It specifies CASSLSAHSSGTYNEQFF.

The CDR3 nucleotides read TGTGCCATCAGCGGAGTAGCGGCCACCTACGAGCAGTTCTTC. Translation: CAISGVAATYEQFF. The chain links TRBV10-3 to TRBJ2-1; possibly TRBD2 for D (6 bases). V shed 6 bases and J shed 10 bases, with 19 bases lying between them. Germline V CDR1 and CDR2: ENHRY, SYGVKD. The CDR3 sequence is 14 residues long.

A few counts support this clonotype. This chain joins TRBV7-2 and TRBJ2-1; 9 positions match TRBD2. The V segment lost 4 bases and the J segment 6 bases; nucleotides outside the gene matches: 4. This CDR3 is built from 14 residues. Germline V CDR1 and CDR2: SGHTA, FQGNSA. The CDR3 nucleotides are TGTGCCAGCAGCTCCCGACTAGCGGCCAATGAGCAGTTCTTC. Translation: CASSSRLAANEQFF.

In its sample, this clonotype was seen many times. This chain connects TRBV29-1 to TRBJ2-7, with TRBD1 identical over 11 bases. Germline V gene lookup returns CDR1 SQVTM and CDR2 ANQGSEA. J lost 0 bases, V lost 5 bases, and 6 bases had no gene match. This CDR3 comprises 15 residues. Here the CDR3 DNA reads TGCAGCGTTTCTACCGGGACAGGGGGCTCCTACGAGCAGTACTTC. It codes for CSVSTGTGGSYEQYF.

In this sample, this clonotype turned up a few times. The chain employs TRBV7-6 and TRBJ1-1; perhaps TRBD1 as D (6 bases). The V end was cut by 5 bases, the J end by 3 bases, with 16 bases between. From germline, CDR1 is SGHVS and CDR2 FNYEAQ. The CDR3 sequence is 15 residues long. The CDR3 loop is CASSPNSGEYTEAFF. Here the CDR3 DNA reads TGTGCCAGCAGCCCCAACTCAGGGGAGTACACTGAAGCTTTCTTT.

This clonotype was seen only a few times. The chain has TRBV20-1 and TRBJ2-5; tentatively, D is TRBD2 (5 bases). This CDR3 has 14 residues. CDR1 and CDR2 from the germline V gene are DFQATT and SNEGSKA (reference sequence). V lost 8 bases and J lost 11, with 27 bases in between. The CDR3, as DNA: TGCAGTAAGAGAGGGCTGGTGTTCCGGAATGAGCAGTACTTC. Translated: CSKRGLVFRNEQYF.

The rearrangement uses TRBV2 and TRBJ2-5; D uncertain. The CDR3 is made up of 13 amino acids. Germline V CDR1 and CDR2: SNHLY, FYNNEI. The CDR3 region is CARTGLGRKTQYF. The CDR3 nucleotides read TGTGCTCGAACCGGCCTAGGAAGGAAGACCCAGTACTTC.

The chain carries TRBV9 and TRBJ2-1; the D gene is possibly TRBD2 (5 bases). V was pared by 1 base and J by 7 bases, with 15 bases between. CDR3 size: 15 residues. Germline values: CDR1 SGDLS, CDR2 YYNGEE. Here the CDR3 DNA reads TGTGCCAGCAGCGTAACTGGCGGGCCTAATAATGAGCAGTTCTTC. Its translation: CASSVTGGPNNEQFF.

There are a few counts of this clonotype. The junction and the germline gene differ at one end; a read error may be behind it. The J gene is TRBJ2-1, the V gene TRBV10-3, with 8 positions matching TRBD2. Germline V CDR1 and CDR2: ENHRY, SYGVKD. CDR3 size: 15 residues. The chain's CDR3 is CAISDASGPYNDQFF. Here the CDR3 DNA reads TGTGCCATCAGTGACGCTAGCGGGCCCTACAATGATCAGTTCTTC.

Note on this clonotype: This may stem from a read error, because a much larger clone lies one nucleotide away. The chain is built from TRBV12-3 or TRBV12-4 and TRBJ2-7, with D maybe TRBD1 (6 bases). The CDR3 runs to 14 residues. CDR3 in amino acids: CASSFGHIKGERYF. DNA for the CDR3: TGTGCCAGCAGTTTTGGTCACATAAAGGGGGAGCGGTACTTC.

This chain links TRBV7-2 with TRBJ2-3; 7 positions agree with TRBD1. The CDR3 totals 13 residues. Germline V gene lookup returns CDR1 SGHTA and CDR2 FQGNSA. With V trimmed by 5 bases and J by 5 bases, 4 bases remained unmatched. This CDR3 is CASSNRDRDTQYF. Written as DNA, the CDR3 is TGTGCCAGCAGCAACCGGGACAGAGATACGCAGTATTTT.

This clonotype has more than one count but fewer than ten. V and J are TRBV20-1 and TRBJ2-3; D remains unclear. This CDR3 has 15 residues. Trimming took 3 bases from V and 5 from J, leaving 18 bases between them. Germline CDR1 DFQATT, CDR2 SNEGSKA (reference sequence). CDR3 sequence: CSASDASGSRDTQYF. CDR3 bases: TGCAGTGCTAGTGATGCCTCCGGCAGCCGAGATACGCAGTATTTT.

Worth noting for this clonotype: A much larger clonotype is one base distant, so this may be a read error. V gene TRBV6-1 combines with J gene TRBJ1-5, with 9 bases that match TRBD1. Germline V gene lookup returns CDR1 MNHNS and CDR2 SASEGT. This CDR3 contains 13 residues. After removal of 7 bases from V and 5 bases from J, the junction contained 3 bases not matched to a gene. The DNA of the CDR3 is TGTGCCAGCACTCGGACAGGGGATCAGCCCCAGCATTTT. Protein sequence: CASTRTGDQPQHF.

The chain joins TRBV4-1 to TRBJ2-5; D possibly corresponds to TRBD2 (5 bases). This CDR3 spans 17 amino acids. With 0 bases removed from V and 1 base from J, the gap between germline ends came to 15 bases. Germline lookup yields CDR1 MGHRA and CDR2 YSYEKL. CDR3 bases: TGCGCCAGCAGCCAAGATGGGAGCTTAGGACCCCAAGAGACCCAGTACTTC. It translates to CASSQDGSLGPQETQYF.

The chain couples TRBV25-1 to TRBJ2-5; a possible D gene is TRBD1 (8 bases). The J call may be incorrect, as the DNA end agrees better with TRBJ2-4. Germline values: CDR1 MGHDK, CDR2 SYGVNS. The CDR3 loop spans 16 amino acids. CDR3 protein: CASSESRTGRGNIQYF. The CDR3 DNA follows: TGTGCCAGCAGTGAATCGAGGACAGGGAGGGGGAACATTCAGTACTTC.

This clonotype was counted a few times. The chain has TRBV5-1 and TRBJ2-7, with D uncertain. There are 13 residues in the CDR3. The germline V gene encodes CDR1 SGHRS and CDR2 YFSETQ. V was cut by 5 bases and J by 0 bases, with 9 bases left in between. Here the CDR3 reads CASREQSSYEQYF. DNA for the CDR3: TGCGCCAGCAGAGAACAGAGCTCCTACGAGCAGTACTTC.

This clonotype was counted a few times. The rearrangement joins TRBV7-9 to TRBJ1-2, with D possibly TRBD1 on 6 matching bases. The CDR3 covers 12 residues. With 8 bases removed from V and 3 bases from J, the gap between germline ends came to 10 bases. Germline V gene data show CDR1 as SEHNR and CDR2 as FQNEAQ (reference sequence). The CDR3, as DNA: TGTGCCAGCCAGGGGCCTGACTATGGCTACACCTTC. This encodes CASQGPDYGYTF.

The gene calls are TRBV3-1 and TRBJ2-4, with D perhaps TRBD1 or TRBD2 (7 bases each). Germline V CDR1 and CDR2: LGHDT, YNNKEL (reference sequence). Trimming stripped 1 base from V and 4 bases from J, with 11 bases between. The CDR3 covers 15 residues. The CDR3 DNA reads TGTGCCAGCAGCCAAGGACAGGGAGGGAAAAACATTCAGTACTTC. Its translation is CASSQGQGGKNIQYF.

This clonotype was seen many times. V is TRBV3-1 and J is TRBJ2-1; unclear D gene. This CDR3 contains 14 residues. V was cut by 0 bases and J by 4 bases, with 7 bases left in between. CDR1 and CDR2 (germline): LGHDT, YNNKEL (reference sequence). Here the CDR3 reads CASSQDASYNEQFF. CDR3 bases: TGTGCCAGCAGCCAAGATGCCAGTTACAATGAGCAGTTCTTC.

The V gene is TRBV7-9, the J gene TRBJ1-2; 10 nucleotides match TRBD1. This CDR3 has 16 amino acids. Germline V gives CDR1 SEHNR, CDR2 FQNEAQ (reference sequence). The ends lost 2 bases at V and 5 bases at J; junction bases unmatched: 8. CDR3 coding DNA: TGTGCCAGCAGCTTATACCGGGACAGGGGCGAATATGGCTACACCTTC. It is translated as CASSLYRDRGEYGYTF.

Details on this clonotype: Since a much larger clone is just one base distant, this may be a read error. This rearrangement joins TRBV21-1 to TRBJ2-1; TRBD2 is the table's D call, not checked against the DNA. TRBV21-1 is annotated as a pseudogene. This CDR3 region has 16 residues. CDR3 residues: CASRADVGLGDNGQFF. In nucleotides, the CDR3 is TGTGCCAGCCGGGCTGACGTGGGACTAGGAGACAATGGGCAGTTCTTC.

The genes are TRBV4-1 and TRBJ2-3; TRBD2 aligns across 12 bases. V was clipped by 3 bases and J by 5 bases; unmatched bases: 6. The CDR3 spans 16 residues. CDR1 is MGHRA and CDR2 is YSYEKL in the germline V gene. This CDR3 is CASSQTSGRNGDTQYF. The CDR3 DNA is TGCGCCAGCAGCCAGACTAGCGGGAGAAATGGAGATACGCAGTATTTT.

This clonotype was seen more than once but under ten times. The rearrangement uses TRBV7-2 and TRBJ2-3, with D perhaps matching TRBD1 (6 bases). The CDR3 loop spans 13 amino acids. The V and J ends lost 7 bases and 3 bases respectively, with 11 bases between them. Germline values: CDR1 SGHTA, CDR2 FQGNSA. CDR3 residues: CASNRDGTDTQYF. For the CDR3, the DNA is TGTGCCAGCAACAGGGACGGGACAGATACGCAGTATTTT.